Below, one T cell receptor beta chain is given with its context. This sample is drawn from a study of blood T cell repertoires in COVID-19. Across the study: Sites across the United States, Italy and Spain contributed samples from acute and convalescent COVID-19. PBMCs, B-cell-depleted T cells, or T cells provided the cDNA or gDNA that made up the material.

Germline values: CDR1 SGDLS, CDR2 YYNGEE. The CDR3 spans 15 residues. V gave up 4 bases and J gave up 3 bases, with 16 bases separating them. Methods used by the authors: Estimation of nucleated cell counts was performed using reference gene primer amplification. Sequencing was performed with immunoSEQ multiplex PCR; in TCRdb, only in-frame clones are kept and a portion is missing. The V and J calls and clone size were taken over from that table, and D and trimming were inferred from the DNA. The sample carries roughly 250,000 clones, about 80% recorded once. This TCR was recovered from a woman aged 80 or over with active or convalescent COVID-19. This chain uses TRBV9 with TRBJ1-2; perhaps TRBD1 as D (5 bases). The material sequenced was peripheral blood. This CDR3 reads CASSPTLGGDYGYTF. Here the CDR3 DNA reads TGTGCCAGCAGCCCTACCCTGGGAGGGGACTATGGCTACACCTTC.